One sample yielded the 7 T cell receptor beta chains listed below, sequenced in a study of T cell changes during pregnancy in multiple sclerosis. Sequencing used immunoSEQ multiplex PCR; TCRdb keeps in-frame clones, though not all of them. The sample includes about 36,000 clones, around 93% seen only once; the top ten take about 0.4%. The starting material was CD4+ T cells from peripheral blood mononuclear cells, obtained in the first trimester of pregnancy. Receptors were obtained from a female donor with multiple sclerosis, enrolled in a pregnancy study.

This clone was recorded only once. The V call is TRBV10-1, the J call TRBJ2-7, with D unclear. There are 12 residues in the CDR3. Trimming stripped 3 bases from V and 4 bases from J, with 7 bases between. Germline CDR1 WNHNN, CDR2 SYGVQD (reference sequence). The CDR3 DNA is TGCGCCAGCAGTGACGCCAGATACGAGCAGTACTTC. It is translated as CASSDARYEQYF.

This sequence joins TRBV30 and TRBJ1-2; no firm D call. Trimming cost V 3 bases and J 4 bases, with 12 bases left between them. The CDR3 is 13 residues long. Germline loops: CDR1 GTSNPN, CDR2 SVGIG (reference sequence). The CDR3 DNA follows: TGTGCCTGGAGGATTGACGCGGGCTATGGCTACACCTTC. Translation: CAWRIDAGYGYTF.

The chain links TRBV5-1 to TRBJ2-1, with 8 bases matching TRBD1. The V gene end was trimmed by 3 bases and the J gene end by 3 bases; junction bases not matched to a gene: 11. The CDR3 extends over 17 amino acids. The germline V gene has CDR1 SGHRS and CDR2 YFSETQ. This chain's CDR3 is CASSSRLTGANYNEQFF. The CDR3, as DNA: TGCGCCAGCAGCTCCCGACTGACAGGGGCGAACTACAATGAGCAGTTCTTC.

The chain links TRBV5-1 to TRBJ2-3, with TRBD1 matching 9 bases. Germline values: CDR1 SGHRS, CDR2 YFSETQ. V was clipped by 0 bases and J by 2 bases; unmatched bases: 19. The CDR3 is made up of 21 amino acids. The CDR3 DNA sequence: TGCGCCAGCAGCTTGGGACCGGGACAGGGCTTTCTAAGAGGGAACACAGATACGCAGTATTTT. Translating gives CASSLGPGQGFLRGNTDTQYF.

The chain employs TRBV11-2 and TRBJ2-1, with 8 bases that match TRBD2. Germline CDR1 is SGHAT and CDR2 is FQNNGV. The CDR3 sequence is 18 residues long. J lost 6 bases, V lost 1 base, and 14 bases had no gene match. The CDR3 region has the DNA TGTGCCAGCAGCTTAGCCCCACTCCGGGCTAGCGGGCGCAATGAGCAGTTCTTC. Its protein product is CASSLAPLRASGRNEQFF.

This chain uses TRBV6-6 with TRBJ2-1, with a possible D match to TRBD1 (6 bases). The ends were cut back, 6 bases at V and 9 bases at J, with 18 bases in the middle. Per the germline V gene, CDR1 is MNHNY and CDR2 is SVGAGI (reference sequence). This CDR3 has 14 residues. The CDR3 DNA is TGTGCCAGCAGCCCAGGGACACGGTCCGGTGAGCAGTTCTTC. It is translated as CASSPGTRSGEQFF.

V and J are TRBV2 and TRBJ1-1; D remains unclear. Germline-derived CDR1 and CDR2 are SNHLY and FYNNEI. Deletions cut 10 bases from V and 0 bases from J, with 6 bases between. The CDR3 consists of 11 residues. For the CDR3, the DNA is TGTGCCACTTCGGTGAACACTGAAGCTTTCTTT. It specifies CATSVNTEAFF.